Below, 5 T cell receptor beta chains from the same sample are listed, as sequenced in a study of T cell repertoires in cytomegalovirus infection. In TCRdb, the reads were re-called with MiXCR into one record per CDR3 protein. The sample holds around 230,000 distinct CDR3 sequences, about 38% seen once. Their antigens remain unidentified. The source was CD8+ T cells from cultured PBMCs, collected from culture after CMV antigen stimulation. The receptors originated from a human donor in good health (CMV status not recorded). Some clones in this sample may be carry-over from other donors' samples.

This clonotype was seen a handful of times. This chain connects TRBV7-8 to TRBJ1-1; TRBD1 is a possible D gene (6 bases). This CDR3 contains 16 residues. The germline V gene encodes CDR1 SGHVS and CDR2 FQNEAQ. Deletions cut 3 bases from V and 4 bases from J, with 18 bases between. The chain's CDR3 is CASSLGLHRDSTEAFF. The CDR3 DNA is TGTGCCAGCAGCTTGGGGTTGCACAGGGATAGCACTGAAGCTTTCTTT.

The genes are TRBV6-5 and TRBJ2-7; TRBD2 matches 11 bases. Per the germline V gene, CDR1 is MNHEY and CDR2 is SVGAGI. The CDR3 extends over 16 amino acids. The V and J ends lost 7 bases and 6 bases, in that order; junction bases with no gene match: 14. The CDR3 region is CASTTTPGLAVFEQYF. The CDR3 bases are TGTGCCAGCACTACCACCCCGGGACTAGCGGTCTTCGAGCAGTACTTC.

This clonotype was seen only a few times. The J gene is TRBJ2-1, the V gene TRBV7-9; 7 nucleotides align to TRBD1. The CDR3 has 15 residues. The V segment lost 5 bases and the J segment 5 bases; nucleotides outside the gene matches: 9. The germline CDR1 and CDR2 sequences are SEHNR and FQNEAQ (reference sequence). CDR3 residues: CASSLRDSANNEQFF. The CDR3, as DNA: TGTGCCAGCAGCCTCCGGGACAGCGCAAACAATGAGCAGTTCTTC.

This clonotype was observed a single time. At one end the junction does not follow the germline gene, possibly because of a read error. The chain couples TRBV6-1 to TRBJ1-2; 7 bases line up with TRBD1. The CDR3 has 18 residues. Germline assignment: CDR1 MNHNS and CDR2 SASEGT. The CDR3 DNA sequence: TGTACCAGCAGACTTTCGACAGGGCCGCCCCGAACATCCTATGGCTACACCTTC. This gives the protein CTSRLSTGPPRTSYGYTF.

On this clonotype itself: A clone one base away is much larger, so this may be a read error. V and J are TRBV7-6 and TRBJ1-1; the D is unclear. CDR3 length: 13 residues. Germline V gene sequence: CDR1 SGHVS, CDR2 FNYEAQ. The CDR3 nucleotides are TGTGCCAGCAGCTTAAGCTCAAACACTGAAGCTTCCTTT. Translated: CASSLSSNTEASF.